The clone carrying this TCR beta chain was seen ten or more times. The sample originates from a study of human T cells and chemical hapten exposure. Time point indicated: pre-sensitization, week 0. Treatment meaning: therapeutic diphenylcyclopropenone sensitization with weekly scalp DPC. Before extraction, the whole blood was not fractionated, and total RNA was taken from it. Separate cDNA molecules received unique molecular identifiers, which the library attached to them. Authors' analysis steps: Sequenced samples showed a median of approximately 100,000 TCRs each, with counts running from around 20,000 to 690,000. Via MiXCR, TCRdb re-called the RACE reads, giving one row per CDR3 protein. TCRdb, not the authors, supplied the V and J calls. The sample records approximately 100,000 distinct CDR3 sequences, around 10% being singletons. From germline, CDR1 is SEHNR and CDR2 FQNEAQ (reference sequence). Deletions cut 6 bases from V and 3 bases from J, with 9 bases between. This CDR3 has 12 residues.

This specimen was whole blood, taken in connection with sensitization to the hapten diphenylcyclopropenone (DPC). The receptor's source is a woman between 45 and 60 years old with alopecia areata. Some clones in this sample may be carry-over from other donors' samples. J is TRBJ2-7 and V is TRBV7-9; D gene ambiguous. The CDR3 DNA reads TGTGCCAGCAGTCTCTCCGACTACGAGCAGTACTTC. It codes for CASSLSDYEQYF.